In its sample, the clone carrying this T cell receptor beta chain was seen many times. TCR beta CDR3 regions were amplified from RNA. The HTBI primer set was used in a first-round RT-PCR of the TCR CDR3. TCRdb recomputed calls from the multiplex PCR reads with MiXCR, one row per CDR3 protein. The profile shows over 200,000 distinct CDR3 sequences, approximately 14% of them singletons. This entry comes from a study of T cells in Graves' hyperthyroidism and ophthalmopathy. Study in general: Blood was drawn when the patient was first diagnosed and still untreated.

The hyperthyroidism was newly diagnosed and had lasted under 2 months; the patients were aged 18 to 65. The blood sample dates from first hyperthyroidism diagnosis, preceding any ophthalmopathy symptoms. The CDR3 has 15 amino acids. In germline, CDR1 is WSHSY, CDR2 SAAADI. Losses at the gene ends were 2 bases for V and 8 bases for J; bases not matched to a gene: 8. The receptor comes from a middle-aged woman with Graves' hyperthyroidism that later progressed to Graves' ophthalmopathy. The genes are TRBV10-2 and TRBJ1-4; the match to TRBD1 covers 7 bases. The sample comprised blood. The CDR3 here is CASSEEVGGAEKLFF. CDR3 DNA: TGCGCCAGCAGTGAGGAAGTAGGGGGCGCGGAAAAACTGTTTTTT.